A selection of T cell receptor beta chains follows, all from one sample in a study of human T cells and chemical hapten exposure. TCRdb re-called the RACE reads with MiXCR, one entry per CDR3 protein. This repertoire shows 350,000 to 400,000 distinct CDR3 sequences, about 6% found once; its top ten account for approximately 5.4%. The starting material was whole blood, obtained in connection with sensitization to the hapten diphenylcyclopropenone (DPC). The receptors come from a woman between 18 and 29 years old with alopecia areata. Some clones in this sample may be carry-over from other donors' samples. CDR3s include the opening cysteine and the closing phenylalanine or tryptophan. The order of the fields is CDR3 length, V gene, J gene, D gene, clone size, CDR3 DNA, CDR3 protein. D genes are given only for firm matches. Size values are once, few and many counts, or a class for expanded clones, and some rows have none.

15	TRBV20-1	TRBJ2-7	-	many	TGCAGTGCTAGAGATTTCCAAACCCAAATTTACGAGCAGTACTTC	CSARDFQTQIYEQYF
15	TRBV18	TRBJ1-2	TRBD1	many	TGTGCCAGCTCACCAACGGGACAGACTAACTATGGCTACACCTTC	CASSPTGQTNYGYTF
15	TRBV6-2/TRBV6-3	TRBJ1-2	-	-	TGTGCCAGCAGTTACACCGTTGGGGGGCATGATGGCTACACCTTC	CASSYTVGGHDGYTF
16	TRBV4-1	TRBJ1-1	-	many	TGCGCCAGCAGCCAACCCCCAGGACAGATGAACACTGAAGCTTTCTTT	CASSQPPGQMNTEAFF
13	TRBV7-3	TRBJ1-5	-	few	TGTGCCAGCAGCCAAATGGGGGGTCAGCCCCAGCATTTT	CASSQMGGQPQHF
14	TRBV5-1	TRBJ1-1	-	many	TGCGCCAGCAGCACGCAAGGGGACAACACTGAAGCTTTCTTT	CASSTQGDNTEAFF
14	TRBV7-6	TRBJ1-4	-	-	TGTGCCAGCAGCCGGGGAGGGGCCCATGAAAAACTGTTTTTT	CASSRGGAHEKLFF
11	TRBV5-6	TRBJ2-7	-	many	TGTGCCAGCAGCCGAGGGGACGAGCAGTACTTC	CASSRGDEQYF
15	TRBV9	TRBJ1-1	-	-	TGTGCCAGCAGCTCCATATTTGGGGGGAACACTGAAGCTTTCTTT	CASSSIFGGNTEAFF
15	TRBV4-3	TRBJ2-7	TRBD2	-	TGCGCCAGCAGCCAAGATACACTAGCGGCCTACGAGCAGTACTTC	CASSQDTLAAYEQYF
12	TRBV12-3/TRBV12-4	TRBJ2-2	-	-	TGTGCCAGCAGTTTAGTGGGCGGGGAGCTGTTTTTT	CASSLVGGELFF
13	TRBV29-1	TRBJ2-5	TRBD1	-	TGCAGCGTTCCACAGGGGGCTCTTGAGACCCAGTACTTC	CSVPQGALETQYF
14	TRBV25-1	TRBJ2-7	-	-	TGTGCCCCTAGTGAAACAGGATTGGGGTACGAGCAGTACTTC	CAPSETGLGYEQYF
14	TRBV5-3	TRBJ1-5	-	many	TGTGCCAGAAGCTCCCGGATTAACAAGTGGCCCCAGCATTTT	CARSSRINKWPQHF
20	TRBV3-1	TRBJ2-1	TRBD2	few	TGTGCCAGCAGCCAAGATGGTTGGGGAACCGGGACTAGCAGCGTCAATGAGCAGTTCTTC	CASSQDGWGTGTSSVNEQFF
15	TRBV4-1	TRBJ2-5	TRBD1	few	TGCGCCAGCAGCCAAGACGGACAGGGGGAAGAGACCCAGTACTTC	CASSQDGQGEETQYF
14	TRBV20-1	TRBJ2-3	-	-	TGCAGTGCCCCCGCTCAACCTAGCACAGATACGCAGTATTTT	CSAPAQPSTDTQYF
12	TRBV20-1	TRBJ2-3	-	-	TGCAGTGCTAGAAATCCTATTGGGACGCAGTATTTT	CSARNPIGTQYF
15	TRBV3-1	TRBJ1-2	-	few	TGTGCCAGCAGCCCAGCGGCCCCTCCTAACTATGGCTACACCTTC	CASSPAAPPNYGYTF
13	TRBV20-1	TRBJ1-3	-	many	TGCAGTGCTATTGACAGCTCTGGAAACACCATATATTTT	CSAIDSSGNTIYF
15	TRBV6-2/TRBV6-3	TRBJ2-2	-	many	TGTGCCAGCAGACCAGGGGTCGGCAAAACCGGGGAGCTGTTTTTT	CASRPGVGKTGELFF